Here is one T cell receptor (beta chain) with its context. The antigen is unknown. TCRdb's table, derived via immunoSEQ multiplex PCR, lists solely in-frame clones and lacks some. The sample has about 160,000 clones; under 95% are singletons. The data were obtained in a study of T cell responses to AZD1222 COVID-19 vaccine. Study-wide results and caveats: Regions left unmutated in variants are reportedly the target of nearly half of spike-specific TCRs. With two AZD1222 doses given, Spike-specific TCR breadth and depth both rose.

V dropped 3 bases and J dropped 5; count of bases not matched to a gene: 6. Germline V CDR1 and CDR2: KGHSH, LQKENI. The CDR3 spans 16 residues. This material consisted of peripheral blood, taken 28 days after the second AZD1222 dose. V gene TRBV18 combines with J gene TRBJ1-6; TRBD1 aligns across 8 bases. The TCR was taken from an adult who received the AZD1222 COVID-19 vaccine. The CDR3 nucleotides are TGTGCCAGCTCACCGGACAGGGTGGGAAATAATTCACCCCTCCACTTT. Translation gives CASSPDRVGNNSPLHF.